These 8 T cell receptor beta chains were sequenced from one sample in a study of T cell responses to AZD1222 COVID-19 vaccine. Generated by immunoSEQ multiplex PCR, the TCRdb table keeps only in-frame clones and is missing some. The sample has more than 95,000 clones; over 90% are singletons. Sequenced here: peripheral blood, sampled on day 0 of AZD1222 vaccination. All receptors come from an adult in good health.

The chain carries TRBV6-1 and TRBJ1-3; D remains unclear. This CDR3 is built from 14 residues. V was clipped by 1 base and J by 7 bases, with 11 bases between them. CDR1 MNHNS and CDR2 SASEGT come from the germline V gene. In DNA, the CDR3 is TGTGCCAGCAGTGAAGTTGCAACTCGGAACACCATATATTTT. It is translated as CASSEVATRNTIYF.

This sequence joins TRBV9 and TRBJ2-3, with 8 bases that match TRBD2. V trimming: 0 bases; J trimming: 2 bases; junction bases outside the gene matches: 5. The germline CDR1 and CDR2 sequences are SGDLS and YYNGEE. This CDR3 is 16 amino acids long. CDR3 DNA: TGTGCCAGCAGCGTAGGGACGGGGGGGGCCACAGATACGCAGTATTTT. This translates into CASSVGTGGATDTQYF.

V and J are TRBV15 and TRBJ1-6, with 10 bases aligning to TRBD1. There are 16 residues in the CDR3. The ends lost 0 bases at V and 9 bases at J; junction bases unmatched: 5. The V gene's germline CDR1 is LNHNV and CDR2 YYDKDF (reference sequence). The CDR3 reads CATSRDQGDRGSPLHF. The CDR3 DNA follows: TGTGCCACCAGCAGAGATCAAGGGGACAGGGGTTCACCCCTCCACTTT. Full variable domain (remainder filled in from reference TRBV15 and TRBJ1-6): DAMVIQNPRYQVTQFGKPVTLSCSQTLNHNVMYWYQQKSSQAPKLLFHYYDKDFNNEADTPDNFQSRRPNTSFCFLDIRSPGLGDTAMYLCATSRDQGDRGSPLHFGNGTRLTVT.

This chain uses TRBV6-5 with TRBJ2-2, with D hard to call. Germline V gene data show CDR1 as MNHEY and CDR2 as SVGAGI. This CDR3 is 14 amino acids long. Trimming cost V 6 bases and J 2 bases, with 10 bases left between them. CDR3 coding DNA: TGTGCCAGCAGCGAGCTGCTTAACACCGGGGAGCTGTTTTTT. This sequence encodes CASSELLNTGELFF.

CDR3 in amino acids: CASSFNEVQGGNTIYF. CDR3 DNA sequence: TGCGCCAGCAGCTTTAACGAGGTCCAAGGTGGAAACACCATATATTTT. This rearrangement joins TRBV5-1 to TRBJ1-3; no reliable D call. The CDR3 loop spans 16 amino acids. V was clipped by 2 bases and J by 3 bases, with 15 bases between them. Germline-derived CDR1 and CDR2 are SGHRS and YFSETQ.

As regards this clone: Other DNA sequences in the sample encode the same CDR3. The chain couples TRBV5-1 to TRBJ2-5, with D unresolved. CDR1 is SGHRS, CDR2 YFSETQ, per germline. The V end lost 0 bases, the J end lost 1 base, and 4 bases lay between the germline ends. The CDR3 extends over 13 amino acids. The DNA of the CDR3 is TGCGCCAGCAGCTTGGCCCTCCAAGAGACCCAGTACTTC. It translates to CASSLALQETQYF.

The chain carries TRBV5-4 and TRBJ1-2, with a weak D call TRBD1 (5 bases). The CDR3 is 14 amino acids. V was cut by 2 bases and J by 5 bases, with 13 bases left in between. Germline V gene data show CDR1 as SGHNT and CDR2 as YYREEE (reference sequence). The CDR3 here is CASSFPGTGYGYTF. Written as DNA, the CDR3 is TGTGCCAGCAGCTTCCCGGGGACCGGTTATGGCTACACCTTC.

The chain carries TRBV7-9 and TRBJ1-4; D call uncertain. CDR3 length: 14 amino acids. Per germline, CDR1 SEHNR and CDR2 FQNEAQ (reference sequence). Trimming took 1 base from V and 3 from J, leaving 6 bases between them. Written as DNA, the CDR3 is TGTGCCAGCAGCTTAGGTACGCCTAATGAAAAACTGTTTTTT. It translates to CASSLGTPNEKLFF.